The source of this TCR beta chain is a study of T cell changes during pregnancy in multiple sclerosis. Trimming stripped 4 bases from V and 1 base from J, with 12 bases between. The CDR3 is 14 amino acids. Germline CDR1 SGHNT, CDR2 YYREEE (reference sequence). Profiling relied on immunoSEQ multiplex PCR, and the TCRdb table lists in-frame clones only, not all of them. Found here are some 51,000 clones, approximately 94% of them singletons; the top ten hold around 4.2%. The sequencing here drew on CD8+ T cells from peripheral blood mononuclear cells, taken in the first trimester of pregnancy. This sequence joins TRBV5-4 and TRBJ2-7; D is possibly TRBD2 (6 bases). The TCR sequence derives from a female donor with multiple sclerosis, enrolled in a pregnancy study. The CDR3 sequence is CASSQTSMSYEQYF. DNA of the CDR3: TGTGCCAGCAGCCAGACTAGTATGTCCTACGAGCAGTACTTC.